Below, one T cell receptor (beta chain) is given with its context. Its antigen is unknown. This record belongs to a study of tumor and adjacent non-tumor tissue in lung cancer. Study information: Patients comprised about a dozen adenocarcinoma, 2 squamous cell carcinoma and 1 small cell lung cancer. General study points: Compared with tumor, normal lung showed significantly lower TCR diversity. In normal lung, the top 100 clones were significantly more dominant than in tumor.

Three rounds of nested PCR, following a modified ARM-PCR protocol, produced the TCRbeta library. TCRdb used MiXCR to reprocess the multiplex PCR reads, holding one entry per CDR3 protein. This table has 120,000 or so distinct CDR3 sequences, about 66% appearing once. The template was RNA from unsorted bulk tissue. This clonotype was obtained from a man aged 25 to 45 with non-small cell lung cancer. The sample comprised lung tumor tissue.

DNA for the CDR3: TGTGCCAGCAGCCCCACCCGGGCGTGGGATGTGCAGTTCTTC. Translated: CASSPTRAWDVQFF. This chain links TRBV11-2 with TRBJ2-1; D is undetermined. V was pared by 5 bases and J by 12 bases, with 20 bases between. This CDR3 spans 14 amino acids. Per the germline V gene, CDR1 is SGHAT and CDR2 is FQNNGV.